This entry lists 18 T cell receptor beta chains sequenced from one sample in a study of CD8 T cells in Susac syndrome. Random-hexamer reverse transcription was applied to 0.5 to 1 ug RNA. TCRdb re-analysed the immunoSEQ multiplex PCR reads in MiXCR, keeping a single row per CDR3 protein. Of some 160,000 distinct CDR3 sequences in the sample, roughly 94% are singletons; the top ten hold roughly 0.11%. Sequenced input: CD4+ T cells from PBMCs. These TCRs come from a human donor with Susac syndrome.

CDR3 protein: CASSLALSGETQYF. The DNA for the CDR3 is TGCGCCAGCAGCTTGGCCCTAAGCGGCGAGACCCAGTACTTC. This chain uses TRBV5-1 with TRBJ2-5; D might be TRBD2 (5 bases). The V gene's germline CDR1 is SGHRS and CDR2 YFSETQ. The CDR3 length is 14 residues. The V end was cut by 0 bases, the J end by 5 bases, with 11 bases between.

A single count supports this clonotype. CDR3 sequence: CSAKGPAYEQYF. CDR3 nucleotide sequence: TGCAGTGCCAAGGGGCCTGCCTACGAGCAGTACTTC. The chain employs TRBV20-1 and TRBJ2-7, with D maybe TRBD1 (5 bases). With 6 bases removed from V and 2 bases from J, the gap between germline ends came to 11 bases. Germline V gene lookup returns CDR1 DFQATT and CDR2 SNEGSKA (reference sequence). This CDR3 spans 12 amino acids.

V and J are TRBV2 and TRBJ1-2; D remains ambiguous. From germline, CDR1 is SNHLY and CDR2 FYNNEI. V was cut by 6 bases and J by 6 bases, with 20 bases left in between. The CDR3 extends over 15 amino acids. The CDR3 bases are TGTGCCAGCAGATTGGACCGGGCAGGCGATGATGGCTACACCTTC. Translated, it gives CASRLDRAGDDGYTF.

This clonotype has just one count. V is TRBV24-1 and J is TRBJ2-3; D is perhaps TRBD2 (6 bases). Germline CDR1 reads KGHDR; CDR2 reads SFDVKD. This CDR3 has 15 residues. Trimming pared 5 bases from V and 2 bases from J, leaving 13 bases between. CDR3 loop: CATSAGEYNTDTQYF. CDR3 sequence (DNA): TGTGCCACCAGTGCGGGGGAATACAACACAGATACGCAGTATTTT.

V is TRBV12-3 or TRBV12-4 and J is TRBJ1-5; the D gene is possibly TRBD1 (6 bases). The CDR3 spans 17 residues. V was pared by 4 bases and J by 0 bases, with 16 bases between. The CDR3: CASSWVVQGYSNQPQHF. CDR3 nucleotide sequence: TGTGCCAGCAGTTGGGTGGTACAGGGATATAGCAATCAGCCCCAGCATTTT.

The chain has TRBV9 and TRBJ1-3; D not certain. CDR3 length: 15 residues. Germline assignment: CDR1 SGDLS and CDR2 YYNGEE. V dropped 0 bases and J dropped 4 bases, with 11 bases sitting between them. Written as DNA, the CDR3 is TGTGCCAGCAGCGTAGATCTCGGGCTGGGAAACACCATATATTTT. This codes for CASSVDLGLGNTIYF. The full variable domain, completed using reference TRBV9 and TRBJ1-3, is DSGVTQTPKHLITATGQRVTLRCSPRSGDLSVYWYQQSLDQGLQFLIQYYNGEERAKGNILERFSAQQFPDLHSELNLSSLELGDSALYFCASSVDLGLGNTIYFGEGSWLTVV.

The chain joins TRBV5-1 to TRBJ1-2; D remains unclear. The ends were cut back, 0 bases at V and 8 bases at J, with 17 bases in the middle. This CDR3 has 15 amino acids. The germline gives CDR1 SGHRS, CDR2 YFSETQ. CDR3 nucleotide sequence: TGCGCCAGCAGCTTGGCCCTCGGAGGGATTGAGGGCTACACCTTC. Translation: CASSLALGGIEGYTF.

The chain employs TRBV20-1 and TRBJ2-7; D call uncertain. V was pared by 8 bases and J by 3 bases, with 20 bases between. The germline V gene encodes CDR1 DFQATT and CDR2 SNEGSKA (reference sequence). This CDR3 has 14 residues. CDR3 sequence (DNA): TGCAGTTGCACCCGGGCCCCCCGGAACTACGAGCAGTACTTC. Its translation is CSCTRAPRNYEQYF.

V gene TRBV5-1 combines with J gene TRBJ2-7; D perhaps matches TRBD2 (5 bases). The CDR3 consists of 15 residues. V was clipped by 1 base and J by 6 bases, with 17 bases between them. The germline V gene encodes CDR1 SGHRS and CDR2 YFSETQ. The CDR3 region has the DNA TGCGCCAGCAGCTTGAACGCGGGCGTAGGTTCCGAGCAGTACTTC. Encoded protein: CASSLNAGVGSEQYF. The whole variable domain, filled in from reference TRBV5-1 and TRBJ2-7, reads KAGVTQTPRYLIKTRGQQVTLSCSPISGHRSVSWYQQTPGQGLQFLFEYFSETQRNKGNFPGRFSGRQFSNSRSEMNVSTLELGDSALYLCASSLNAGVGSEQYFGPGTRLTVT.

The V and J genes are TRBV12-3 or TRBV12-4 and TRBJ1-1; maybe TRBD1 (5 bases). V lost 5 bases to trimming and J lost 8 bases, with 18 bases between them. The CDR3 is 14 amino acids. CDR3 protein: CASSPGLIRGEAFF. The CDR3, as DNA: TGTGCCAGCAGTCCCGGACTGATCCGGGGGGAAGCTTTCTTT.

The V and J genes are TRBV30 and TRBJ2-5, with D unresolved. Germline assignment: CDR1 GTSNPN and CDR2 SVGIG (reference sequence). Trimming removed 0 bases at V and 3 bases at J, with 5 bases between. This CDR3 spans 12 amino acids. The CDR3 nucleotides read TGTGCCTGGAGTGTTTTTAAAGAGACCCAGTACTTC. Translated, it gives CAWSVFKETQYF.

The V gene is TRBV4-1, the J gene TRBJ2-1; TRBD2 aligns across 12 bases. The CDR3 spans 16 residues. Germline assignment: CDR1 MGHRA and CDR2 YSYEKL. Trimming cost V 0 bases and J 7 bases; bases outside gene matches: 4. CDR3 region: CASSQERLAGANEQFF. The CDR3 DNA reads TGCGCCAGCAGCCAAGAACGACTAGCGGGGGCAAATGAGCAGTTCTTC.

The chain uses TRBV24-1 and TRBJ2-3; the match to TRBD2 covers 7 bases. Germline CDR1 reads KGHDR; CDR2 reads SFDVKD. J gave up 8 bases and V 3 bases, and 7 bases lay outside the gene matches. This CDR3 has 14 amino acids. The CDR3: CATSDGGVAGTQYF. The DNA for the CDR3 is TGTGCCACCAGTGATGGGGGGGTGGCTGGTACGCAGTATTTT.

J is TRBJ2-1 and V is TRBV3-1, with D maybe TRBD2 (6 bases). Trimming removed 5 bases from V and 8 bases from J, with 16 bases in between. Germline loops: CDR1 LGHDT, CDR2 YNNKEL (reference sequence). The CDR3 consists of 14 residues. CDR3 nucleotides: TGTGCCAGCAGCTCGGAGGGGTGGGGGTATGAGCAGTTCTTC. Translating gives CASSSEGWGYEQFF.

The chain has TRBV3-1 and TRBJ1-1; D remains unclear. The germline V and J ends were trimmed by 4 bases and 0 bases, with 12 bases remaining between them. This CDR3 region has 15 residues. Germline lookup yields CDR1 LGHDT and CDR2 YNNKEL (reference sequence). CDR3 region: CASSPPSGMNTEAFF. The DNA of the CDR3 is TGTGCCAGCAGCCCTCCCAGTGGTATGAACACTGAAGCTTTCTTT.

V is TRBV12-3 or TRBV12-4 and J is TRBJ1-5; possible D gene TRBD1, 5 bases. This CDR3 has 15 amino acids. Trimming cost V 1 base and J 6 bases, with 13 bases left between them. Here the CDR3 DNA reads TGTGCCAGCAGTTTAGAGGCAGGGTATAGTCAGCCCCAGCATTTT. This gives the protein CASSLEAGYSQPQHF.

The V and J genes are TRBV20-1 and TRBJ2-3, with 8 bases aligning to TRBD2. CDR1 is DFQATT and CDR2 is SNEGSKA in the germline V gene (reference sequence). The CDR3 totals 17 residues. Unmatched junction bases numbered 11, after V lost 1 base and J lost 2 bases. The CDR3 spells CSARATWRGASTDTQYF. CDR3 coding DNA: TGCAGTGCTAGAGCAACATGGCGGGGGGCCTCCACAGATACGCAGTATTTT.

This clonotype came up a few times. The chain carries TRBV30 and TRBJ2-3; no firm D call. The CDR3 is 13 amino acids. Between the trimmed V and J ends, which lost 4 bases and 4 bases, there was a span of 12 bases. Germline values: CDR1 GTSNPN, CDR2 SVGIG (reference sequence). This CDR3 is CAWIVGNPDTQYF. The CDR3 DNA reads TGTGCCTGGATAGTCGGCAACCCAGATACGCAGTATTTT. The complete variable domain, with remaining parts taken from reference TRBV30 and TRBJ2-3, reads SQTIHQWPATLVQPVGSPLSLECTVEGTSNPNLYWYRQAAGRGLQLLFYSVGIGQISSEVPQNLSASRPQDRQFILSSKKLLLSDSGFYLCAWIVGNPDTQYFGPGTRLTVL.